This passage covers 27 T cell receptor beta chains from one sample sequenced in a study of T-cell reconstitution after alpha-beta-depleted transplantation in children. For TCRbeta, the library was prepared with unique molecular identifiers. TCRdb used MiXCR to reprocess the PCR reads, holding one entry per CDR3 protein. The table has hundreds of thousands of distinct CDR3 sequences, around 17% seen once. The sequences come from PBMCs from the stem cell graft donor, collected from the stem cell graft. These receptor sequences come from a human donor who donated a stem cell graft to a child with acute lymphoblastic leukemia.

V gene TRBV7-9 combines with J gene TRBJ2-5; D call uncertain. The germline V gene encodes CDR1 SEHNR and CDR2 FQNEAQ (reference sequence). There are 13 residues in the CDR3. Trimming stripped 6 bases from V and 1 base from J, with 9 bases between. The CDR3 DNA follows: TGTGCCAGCAGGGCCGCCTCCCAAGAGACCCAGTACTTC. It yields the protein CASRAASQETQYF.

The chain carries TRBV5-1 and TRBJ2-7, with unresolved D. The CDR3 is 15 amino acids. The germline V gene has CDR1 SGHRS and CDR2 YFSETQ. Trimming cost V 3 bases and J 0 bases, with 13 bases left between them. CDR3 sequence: CASSSNAVGSYEQYF. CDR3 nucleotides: TGCGCCAGCAGCTCCAACGCGGTTGGCTCCTACGAGCAGTACTTC.

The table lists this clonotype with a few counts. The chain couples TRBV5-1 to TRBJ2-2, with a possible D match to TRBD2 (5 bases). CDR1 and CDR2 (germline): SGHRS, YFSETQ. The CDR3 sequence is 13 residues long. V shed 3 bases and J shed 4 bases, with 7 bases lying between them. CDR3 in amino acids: CASSSRGTGELFF. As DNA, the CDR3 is TGCGCCAGCAGCTCACGGGGCACCGGGGAGCTGTTTTTT.

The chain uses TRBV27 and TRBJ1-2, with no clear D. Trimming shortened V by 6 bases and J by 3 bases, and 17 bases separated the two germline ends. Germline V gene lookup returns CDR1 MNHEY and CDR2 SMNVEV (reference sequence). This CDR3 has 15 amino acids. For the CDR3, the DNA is TGTGCCAGCAGATTAGGGCAGGCTTTTTACTATGGCTACACCTTC. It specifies CASRLGQAFYYGYTF.

In nucleotides, the CDR3 is TGCAGCGTTGATTCCCAAGGTTATGGCTACACCTTC. Its protein product is CSVDSQGYGYTF. The chain links TRBV29-1 to TRBJ1-2; D is unresolved. The ends were cut back, 3 bases at V and 5 bases at J, with 10 bases in the middle. The CDR3 has 12 amino acids. The V gene's germline CDR1 is SQVTM and CDR2 ANQGSEA.

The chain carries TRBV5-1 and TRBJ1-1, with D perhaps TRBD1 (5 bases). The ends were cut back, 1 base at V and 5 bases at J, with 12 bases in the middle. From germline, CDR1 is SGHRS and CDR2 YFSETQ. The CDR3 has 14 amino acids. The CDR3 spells CASSLYQGATEAFF. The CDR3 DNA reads TGCGCCAGCAGCTTGTACCAGGGTGCGACTGAAGCTTTCTTT.

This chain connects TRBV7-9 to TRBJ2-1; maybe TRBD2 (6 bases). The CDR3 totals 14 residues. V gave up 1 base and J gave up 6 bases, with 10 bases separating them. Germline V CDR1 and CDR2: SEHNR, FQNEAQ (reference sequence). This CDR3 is CASSLGLGFNEQFF. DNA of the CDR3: TGTGCCAGCAGCTTAGGACTAGGCTTCAATGAGCAGTTCTTC.

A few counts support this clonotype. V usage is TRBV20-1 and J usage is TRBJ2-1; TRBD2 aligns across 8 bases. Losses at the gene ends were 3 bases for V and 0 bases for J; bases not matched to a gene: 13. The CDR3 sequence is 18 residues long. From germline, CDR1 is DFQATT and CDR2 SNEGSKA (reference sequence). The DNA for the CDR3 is TGCAGTGCTAGGGAGGGGACAAGAAGCGGGAGCTCCTACAATGAGCAGTTCTTC. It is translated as CSAREGTRSGSSYNEQFF.

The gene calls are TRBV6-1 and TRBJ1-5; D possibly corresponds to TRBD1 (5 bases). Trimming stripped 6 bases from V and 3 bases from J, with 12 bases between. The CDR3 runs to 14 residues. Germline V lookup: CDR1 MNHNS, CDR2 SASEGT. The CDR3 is CASSLRQNNQPQHF. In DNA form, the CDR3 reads TGTGCCAGCAGCCTTCGACAGAACAATCAGCCCCAGCATTTT.

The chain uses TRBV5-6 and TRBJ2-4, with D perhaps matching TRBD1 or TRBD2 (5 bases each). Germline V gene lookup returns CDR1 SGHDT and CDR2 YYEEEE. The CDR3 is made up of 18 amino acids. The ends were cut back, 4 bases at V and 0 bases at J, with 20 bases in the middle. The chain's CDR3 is CASSPPGPLSLAKNIQYF. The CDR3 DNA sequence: TGTGCCAGCAGCCCTCCGGGACCTTTATCGCTAGCCAAAAACATTCAGTACTTC. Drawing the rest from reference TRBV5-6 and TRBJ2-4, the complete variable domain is DAGVTQSPTHLIKTRGQQVTLRCSPKSGHDTVSWYQQALGQGPQFIFQYYEEEERQRGNFPDRFSGHQFPNYSSELNVNALLLGDSALYLCASSPPGPLSLAKNIQYFGAGTRLSVL.

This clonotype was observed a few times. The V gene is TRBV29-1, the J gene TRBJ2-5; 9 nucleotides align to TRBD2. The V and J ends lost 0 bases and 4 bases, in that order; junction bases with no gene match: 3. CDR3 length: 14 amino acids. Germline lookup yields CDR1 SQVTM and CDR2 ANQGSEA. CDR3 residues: CSVEEWTSVETQYF. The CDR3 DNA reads TGCAGCGTTGAAGAGTGGACTAGCGTAGAGACCCAGTACTTC.

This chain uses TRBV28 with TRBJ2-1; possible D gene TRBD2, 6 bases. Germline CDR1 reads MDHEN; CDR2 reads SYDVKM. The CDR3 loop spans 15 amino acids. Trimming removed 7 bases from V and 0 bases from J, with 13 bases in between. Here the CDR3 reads CASIPGVPSYNEQFF. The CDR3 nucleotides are TGTGCCAGCATCCCGGGAGTCCCCTCCTACAATGAGCAGTTCTTC.

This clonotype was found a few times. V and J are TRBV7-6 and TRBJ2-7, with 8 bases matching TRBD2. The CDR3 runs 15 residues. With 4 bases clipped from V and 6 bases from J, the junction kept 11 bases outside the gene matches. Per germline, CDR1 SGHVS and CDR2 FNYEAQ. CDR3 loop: CASSSLGGRFSEQYF. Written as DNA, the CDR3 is TGTGCCAGCAGCTCGCTTGGCGGGAGGTTTAGCGAGCAGTACTTC.

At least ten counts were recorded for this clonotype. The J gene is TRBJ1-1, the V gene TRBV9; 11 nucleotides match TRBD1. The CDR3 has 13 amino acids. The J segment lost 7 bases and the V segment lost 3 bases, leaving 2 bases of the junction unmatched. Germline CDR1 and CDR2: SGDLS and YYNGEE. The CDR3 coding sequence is TGTGCCAGCAGCGGGACAGGGGGCCTTGAAGCTTTCTTT. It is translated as CASSGTGGLEAFF. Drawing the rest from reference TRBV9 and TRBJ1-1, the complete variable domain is DSGVTQTPKHLITATGQRVTLRCSPRSGDLSVYWYQQSLDQGLQFLIQYYNGEERAKGNILERFSAQQFPDLHSELNLSSLELGDSALYFCASSGTGGLEAFFGQGTRLTVV.

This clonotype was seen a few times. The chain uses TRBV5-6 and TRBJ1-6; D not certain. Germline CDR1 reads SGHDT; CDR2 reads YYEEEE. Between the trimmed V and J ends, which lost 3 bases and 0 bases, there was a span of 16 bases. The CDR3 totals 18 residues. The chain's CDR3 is CASSSETGFSSYNSPLHF. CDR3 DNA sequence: TGTGCCAGCAGCTCGGAAACGGGGTTTAGCTCCTATAATTCACCCCTCCACTTT.

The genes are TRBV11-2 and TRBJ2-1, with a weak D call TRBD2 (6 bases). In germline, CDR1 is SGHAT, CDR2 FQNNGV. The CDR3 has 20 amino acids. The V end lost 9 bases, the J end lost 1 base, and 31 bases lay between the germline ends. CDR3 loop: CASTTAITASLGGSYNEQFF. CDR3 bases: TGTGCCAGTACTACAGCAATTACCGCATCGCTGGGAGGTTCCTACAATGAGCAGTTCTTC. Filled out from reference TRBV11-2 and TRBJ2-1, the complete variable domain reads EAGVAQSPRYKIIEKRQSVAFWCNPISGHATLYWYQQILGQGPKLLIQFQNNGVVDDSQLPKDRFSAERLKGVDSTLKIQPAKLEDSAVYLCASTTAITASLGGSYNEQFFGPGTRLTVL.

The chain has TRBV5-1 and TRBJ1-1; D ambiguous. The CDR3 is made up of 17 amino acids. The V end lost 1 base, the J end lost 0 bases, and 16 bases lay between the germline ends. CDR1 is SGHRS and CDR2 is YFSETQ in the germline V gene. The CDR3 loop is CASSLRPPGAMNTEAFF. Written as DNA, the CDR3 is TGCGCCAGCAGCTTGCGGCCCCCGGGAGCGATGAACACTGAAGCTTTCTTT.

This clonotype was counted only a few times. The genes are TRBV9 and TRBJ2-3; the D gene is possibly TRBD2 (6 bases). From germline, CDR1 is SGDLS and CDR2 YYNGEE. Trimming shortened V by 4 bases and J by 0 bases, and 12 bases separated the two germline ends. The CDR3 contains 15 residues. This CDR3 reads CASSPAGTSTDTQYF. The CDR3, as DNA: TGTGCCAGCAGCCCAGCCGGGACTAGCACAGATACGCAGTATTTT.

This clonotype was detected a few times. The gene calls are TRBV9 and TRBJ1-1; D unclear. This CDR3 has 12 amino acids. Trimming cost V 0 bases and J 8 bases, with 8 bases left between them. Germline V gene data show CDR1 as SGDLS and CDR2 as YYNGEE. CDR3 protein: CASSVVGREAFF. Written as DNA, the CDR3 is TGTGCCAGCAGCGTAGTAGGGAGAGAAGCTTTCTTT.

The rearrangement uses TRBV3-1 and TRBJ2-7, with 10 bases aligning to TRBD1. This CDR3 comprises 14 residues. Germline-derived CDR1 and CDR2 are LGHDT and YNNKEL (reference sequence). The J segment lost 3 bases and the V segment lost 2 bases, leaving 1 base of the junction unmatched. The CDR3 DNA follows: TGTGCCAGCAGCCAAAGGGACAGGGGCTACGAGCAGTACTTC. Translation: CASSQRDRGYEQYF.

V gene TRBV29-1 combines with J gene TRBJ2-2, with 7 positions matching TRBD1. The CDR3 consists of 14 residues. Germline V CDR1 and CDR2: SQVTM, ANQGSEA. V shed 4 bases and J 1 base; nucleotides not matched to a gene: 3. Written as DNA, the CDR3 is TGCAGCGTTGCCAGGGGGATGAACACCGGGGAGCTGTTTTTT. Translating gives CSVARGMNTGELFF.

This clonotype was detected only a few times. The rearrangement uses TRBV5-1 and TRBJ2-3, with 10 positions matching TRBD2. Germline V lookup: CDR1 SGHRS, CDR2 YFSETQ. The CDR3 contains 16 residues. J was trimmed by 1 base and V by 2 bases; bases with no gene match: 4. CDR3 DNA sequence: TGCGCCAGCAGCTTTGGACTAGCGGCCGGCACAGATACGCAGTATTTT. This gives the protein CASSFGLAAGTDTQYF.

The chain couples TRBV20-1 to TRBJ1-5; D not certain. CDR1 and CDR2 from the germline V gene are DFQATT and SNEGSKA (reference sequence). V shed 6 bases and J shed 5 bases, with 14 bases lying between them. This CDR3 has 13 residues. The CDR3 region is CSAVFDGDQPQHF. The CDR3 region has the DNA TGCAGTGCCGTTTTTGACGGCGATCAGCCCCAGCATTTT.

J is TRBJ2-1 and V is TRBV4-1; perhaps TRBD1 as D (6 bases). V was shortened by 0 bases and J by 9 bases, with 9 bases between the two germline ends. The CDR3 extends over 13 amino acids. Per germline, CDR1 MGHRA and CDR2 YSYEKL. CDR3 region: CASSQDLRGEQFF. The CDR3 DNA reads TGCGCCAGCAGCCAAGATCTCAGGGGTGAGCAGTTCTTC.

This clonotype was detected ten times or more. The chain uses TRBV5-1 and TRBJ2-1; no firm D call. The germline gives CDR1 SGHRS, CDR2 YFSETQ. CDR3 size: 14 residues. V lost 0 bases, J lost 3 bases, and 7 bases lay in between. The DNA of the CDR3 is TGCGCCAGCAGCTTGGAAGGCAGCTACAATGAGCAGTTCTTC. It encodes CASSLEGSYNEQFF.

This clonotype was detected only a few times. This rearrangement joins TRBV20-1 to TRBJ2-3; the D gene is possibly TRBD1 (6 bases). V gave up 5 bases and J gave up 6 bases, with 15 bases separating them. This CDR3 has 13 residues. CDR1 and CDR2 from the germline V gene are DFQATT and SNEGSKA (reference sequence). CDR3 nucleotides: TGCAGTGCTCCCCTGATGGGGGCGGATACGCAGTATTTT. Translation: CSAPLMGADTQYF.

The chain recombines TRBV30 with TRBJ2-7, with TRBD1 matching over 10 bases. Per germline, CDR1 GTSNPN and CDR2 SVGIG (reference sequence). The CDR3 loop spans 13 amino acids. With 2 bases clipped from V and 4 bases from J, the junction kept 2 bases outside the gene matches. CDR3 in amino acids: CAWSPGQGYEQYF. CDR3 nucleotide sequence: TGTGCCTGGAGTCCGGGACAGGGGTACGAGCAGTACTTC.